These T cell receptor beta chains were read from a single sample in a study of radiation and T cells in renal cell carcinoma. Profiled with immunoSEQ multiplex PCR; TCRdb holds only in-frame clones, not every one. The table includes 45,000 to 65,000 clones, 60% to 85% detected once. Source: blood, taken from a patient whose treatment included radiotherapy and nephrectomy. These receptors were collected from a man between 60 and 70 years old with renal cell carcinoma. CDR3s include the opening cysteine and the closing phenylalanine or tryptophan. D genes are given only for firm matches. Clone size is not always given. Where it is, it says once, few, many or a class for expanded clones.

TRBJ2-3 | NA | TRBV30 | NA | TGTGCCGGTCGACAGAGTAGCACAGATACGCAGTATTTT | CAGRQSSTDTQYF
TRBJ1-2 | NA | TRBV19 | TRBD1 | TGTGCCAGTAGCCGGGACAGGGGGCATCACGGCTACACCTTC | CASSRDRGHHGYTF
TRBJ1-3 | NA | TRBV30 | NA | TGTGCCTGGACAGGCCTCTCTGGAAACACCATATATTTT | CAWTGLSGNTIYF
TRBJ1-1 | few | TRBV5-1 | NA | TGCGCCAGCAGCTTGACCGGGAACACTGAAGCTTTCTTT | CASSLTGNTEAFF
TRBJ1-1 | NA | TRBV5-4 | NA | TGTGCCAGCAGCTTGGTTCCTCACATGAACACTGAAGCTTTCTTT | CASSLVPHMNTEAFF
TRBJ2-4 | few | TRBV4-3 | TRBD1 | TGCGCCAGCAGCCAAGATCCATCAGGGGGAAACATTCAGTACTTC | CASSQDPSGGNIQYF
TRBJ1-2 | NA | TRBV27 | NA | TGTGCCAGCAGTTGGGGAGCTGAGGCGTATGGCTACACCTTC | CASSWGAEAYGYTF
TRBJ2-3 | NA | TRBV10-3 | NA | TGTGCCATCAGTGTAGGAGGGACAGATACGCAGTATTTT | CAISVGGTDTQYF
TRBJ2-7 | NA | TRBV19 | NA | TGTGCCAGTAGTATCGGCAGGGATATTTTCTACGAGCAGTACTTC | CASSIGRDIFYEQYF
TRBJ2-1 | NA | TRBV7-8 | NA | TGTGCCAGCAGCTTAGCTACGGGAGAATACAATGAGCAGTTCTTC | CASSLATGEYNEQFF
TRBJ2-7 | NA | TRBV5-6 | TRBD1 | TGTGCCAGCAGCAAGAATTCCGGGACAGGGGGGTACGAGCAGTACTTC | CASSKNSGTGGYEQYF
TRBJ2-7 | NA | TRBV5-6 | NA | TGTGCCAGCAGCGAACCCGGGACACCCTACGAGCAGTACTTC | CASSEPGTPYEQYF
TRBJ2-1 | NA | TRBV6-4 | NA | TGTGCCAGCAGTCCCCCCTATTACAATGAGCAGTTCTTC | CASSPPYYNEQFF
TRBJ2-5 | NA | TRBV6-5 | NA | TGTGCCAGCAGTTACTCGAGGTCCCGAGAGACCCAGTACTTC | CASSYSRSRETQYF
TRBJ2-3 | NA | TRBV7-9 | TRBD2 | TGTGCCAGCATCCTAGGACGACGCGGGAGGGAAATCACAGATACGCAGTATTTT | CASILGRRGREITDTQYF
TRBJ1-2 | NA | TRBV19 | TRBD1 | TGTGCCAGTAGTGCGCCGGGAGAATACAGGGGCTATGGCTACACCTTC | CASSAPGEYRGYGYTF
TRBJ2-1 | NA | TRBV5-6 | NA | TGTGCCAGCAGGAACCGGGACTTATTATACAATGAGCAGTTCTTC | CASRNRDLLYNEQFF
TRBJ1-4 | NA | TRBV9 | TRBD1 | TGTGCCAGCAGCACACCGGGACAGGGGAGTGAAAAACTGTTTTTT | CASSTPGQGSEKLFF
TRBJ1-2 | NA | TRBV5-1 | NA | TGCGCCAGCAGCCTTCAGACCGGGACTTCGGATGGCTACACCTTC | CASSLQTGTSDGYTF
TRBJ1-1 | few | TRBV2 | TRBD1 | TGTGCCAGCAGTGAACGCTTTTGGGACAGGGGTAACACTGAAGCTTTCTTT | CASSERFWDRGNTEAFF
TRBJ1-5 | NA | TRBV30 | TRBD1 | TGTGCCTGGAGCGATCAGGGGGCCTCTAATCAGCCCCAGCATTTT | CAWSDQGASNQPQHF
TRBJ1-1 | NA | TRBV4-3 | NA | TGCGCCAGCAGCCAAGATCGGGCAGGGCTGAACACTGAAGCTTTCTTT | CASSQDRAGLNTEAFF
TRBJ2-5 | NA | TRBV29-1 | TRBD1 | TGCAGCGTGCGACAGGGGGGAGAGGAGACCCAGTACTTC | CSVRQGGEETQYF
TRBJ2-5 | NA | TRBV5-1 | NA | TGCGCCAGCAGCTTGGCCATATCCCAAGAGACCCAGTACTTC | CASSLAISQETQYF
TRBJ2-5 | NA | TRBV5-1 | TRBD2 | TGCGCCAGCAGCTTGGGGACTAGCGGCATACAAGAGACCCAGTACTTC | CASSLGTSGIQETQYF
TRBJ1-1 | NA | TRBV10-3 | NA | TGTGCCATCAGTTTCACAGGGCTCAACACTGAAGCTTTCTTT | CAISFTGLNTEAFF
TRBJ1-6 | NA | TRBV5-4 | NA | TGTGCCAGCAGCTTGTGGGGGGCAGGGGATTCACCCCTCCACTTT | CASSLWGAGDSPLHF
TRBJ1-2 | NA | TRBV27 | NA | TGTGCCAGCAGTTTTTATCCTCCTCTCCGCGAAGGGCTCTTCAACTATGGCTACACCTTC | CASSFYPPLREGLFNYGYTF
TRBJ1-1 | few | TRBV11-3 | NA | TGTGCCAGCAGCCCCCGGGGTCCGGGACGGAAGAACACTGAAGCTTTCTTT | CASSPRGPGRKNTEAFF
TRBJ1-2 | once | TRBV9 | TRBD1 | TGTGCCAGCAGCGTAGACCCCTTTGACAGGGGGCATGGCTACACCTTC | CASSVDPFDRGHGYTF
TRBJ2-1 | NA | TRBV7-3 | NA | TGTGCCAGCAGCTTATTGGATAGCATTCAGTTCTTC | CASSLLDSIQFF
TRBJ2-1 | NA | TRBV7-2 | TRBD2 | TGTGCCAGCAGCTTAAGGGGCGGGGGAACCTACAATGAGCAGTTCTTC | CASSLRGGGTYNEQFF
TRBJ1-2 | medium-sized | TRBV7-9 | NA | TGTGCCAGCAGCCCAAGATCCAGCATAACCCCCTATGGCTACACCTTC | CASSPRSSITPYGYTF
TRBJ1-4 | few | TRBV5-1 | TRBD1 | TGCGCCAGCAGCTTGGCGACAGGGAGTAATGAAAAACTGTTTTTT | CASSLATGSNEKLFF
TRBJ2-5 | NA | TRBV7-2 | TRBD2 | TGTGCCAGCAGCTTAGACTTTGCGGGAGGCCAAGAGACCCAGTACTTC | CASSLDFAGGQETQYF
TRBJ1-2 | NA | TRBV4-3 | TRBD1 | TGCGCCAGCAGCCCCAGCCGGGACAGCCGCAGTGGCTACACCTTC | CASSPSRDSRSGYTF
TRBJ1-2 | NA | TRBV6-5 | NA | TGTGCCAGCAGTTCCTTTGGCGGCTATGGCTACACCTTC | CASSSFGGYGYTF
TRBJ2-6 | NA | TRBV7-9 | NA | TGTGCCAGCAGCCTCACCATGGCCGCTGGGGCCAACGTCCTGACTTTC | CASSLTMAAGANVLTF
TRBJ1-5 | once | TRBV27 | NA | TGTGCCAGCAGTTTAAGGGGGGATCAGCCCCAGCATTTT | CASSLRGDQPQHF
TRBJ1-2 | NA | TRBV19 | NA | TGTGCCAGTATTACTAACGACAGGTCCTATGGCTACACCTTC | CASITNDRSYGYTF
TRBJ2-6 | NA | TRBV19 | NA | TGTGCCAGTAGTTCGGCTGGGGTTTCTGGGGCCAACGTCCTGACTTTC | CASSSAGVSGANVLTF
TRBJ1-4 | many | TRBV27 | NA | TGTGCCAGCAGTTTCGGAGGGAACGAAAAACTGTTTTTT | CASSFGGNEKLFF
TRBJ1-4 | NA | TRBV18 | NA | TGTGCCAGCTCACCTTCCCCAGCAACTAATGAAAAACTGTTTTTT | CASSPSPATNEKLFF
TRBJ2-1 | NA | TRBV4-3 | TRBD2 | TGCGCCAGCAGCCAAGTACACTCCGGGACTAGCCTTTACAATGAGCAGTTCTTC | CASSQVHSGTSLYNEQFF
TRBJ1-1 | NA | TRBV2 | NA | TGTGCCAGCAGTGAAAGAGGTACAGGGAAAGCTTTCTTT | CASSERGTGKAFF
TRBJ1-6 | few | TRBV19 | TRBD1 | TGTGCCAGTAGTATAGTGCGACAGGGAAGCTCCTATAATTCACCCCTCCACTTT | CASSIVRQGSSYNSPLHF
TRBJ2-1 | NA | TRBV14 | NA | TGTGCCAGCAGCCAGGGACCTTACAATGAGCAGTTCTTC | CASSQGPYNEQFF
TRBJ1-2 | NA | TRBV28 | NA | TGTGCCAGCAGGGAAATGGGGGGCGGCTATGGCTACACCTTC | CASREMGGGYGYTF
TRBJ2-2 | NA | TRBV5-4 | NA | TGTGCCAGCAGCTTGGGTGGGCAGATTAACACCGGGGAGCTGTTTTTT | CASSLGGQINTGELFF
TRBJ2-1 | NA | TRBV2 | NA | TGTGCCAGCAGTGCTAACACCTACTACAATGAGCAGTTCTTC | CASSANTYYNEQFF
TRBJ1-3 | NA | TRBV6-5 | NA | TGTGCCAGCAGCCACCCTCAGGGTTCTGGAAACACCATATATTTT | CASSHPQGSGNTIYF
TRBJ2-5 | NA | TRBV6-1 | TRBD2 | TGTGCCAGCAAGGGGCGGGAGTTTGCGGGGACCCAGTACTTC | CASKGREFAGTQYF
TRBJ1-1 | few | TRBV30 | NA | TGTGCCTGGAGGGGGATGGGGGACACTGAAGCTTTCTTT | CAWRGMGDTEAFF
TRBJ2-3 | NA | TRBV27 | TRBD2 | TGTGCCAGCAGTCCTCGCAGCGGGGGGGCCACAGATACGCAGTATTTT | CASSPRSGGATDTQYF
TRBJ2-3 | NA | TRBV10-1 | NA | TGCGCCAGCAGTGCCATCACAGATACGCAGTATTTT | CASSAITDTQYF
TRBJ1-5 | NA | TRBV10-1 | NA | TGCGCCAGCAGTGTAGGTAGCCCCAATCAGCCCCAGCATTTT | CASSVGSPNQPQHF
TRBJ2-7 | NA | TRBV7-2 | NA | TGTGCCAGCAGCCCTTTCGACGAGCAGTACTTC | CASSPFDEQYF
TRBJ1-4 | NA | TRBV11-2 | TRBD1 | TGTGCCAGCAGCCCTCTCCCGACAGGGAGTGAAAAACTGTTTTTT | CASSPLPTGSEKLFF
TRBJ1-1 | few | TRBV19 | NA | TGTGCCAGTAGTATAACTGGTAGACCTGAAGCTTTCTTT | CASSITGRPEAFF
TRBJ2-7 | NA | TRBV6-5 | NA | TGTGCCAGCAGCTTGGACATATACTCCTACGAGCAGTACTTC | CASSLDIYSYEQYF